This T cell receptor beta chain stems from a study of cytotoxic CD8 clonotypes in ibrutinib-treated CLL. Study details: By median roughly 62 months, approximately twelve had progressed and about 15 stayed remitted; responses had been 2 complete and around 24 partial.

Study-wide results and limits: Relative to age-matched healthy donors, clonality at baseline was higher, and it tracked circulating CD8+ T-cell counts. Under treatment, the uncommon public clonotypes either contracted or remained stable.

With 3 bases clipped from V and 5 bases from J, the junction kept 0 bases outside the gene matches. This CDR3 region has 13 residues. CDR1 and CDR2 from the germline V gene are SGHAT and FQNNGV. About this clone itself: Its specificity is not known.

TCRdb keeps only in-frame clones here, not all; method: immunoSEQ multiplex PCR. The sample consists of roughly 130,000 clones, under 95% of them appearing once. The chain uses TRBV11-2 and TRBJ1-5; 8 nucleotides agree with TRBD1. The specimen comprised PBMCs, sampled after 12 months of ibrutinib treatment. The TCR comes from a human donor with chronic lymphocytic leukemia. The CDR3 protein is CASSLTGDQPQHF. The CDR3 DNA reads TGTGCCAGCAGCTTGACAGGGGATCAGCCCCAGCATTTT.